This T cell receptor (beta chain) was recorded in a study of T cells in localized non-small cell lung cancer. Study-wide results and caveats: A median of about 60 of the top 100 tumor clones appeared in adjacent lung, which was paired and uninvolved. A denser population of T cells in blood accompanied longer overall survival. There was higher T cell clonality in uninvolved adjacent lung than in tumor, and it was highest there. Because researchers sequenced only one region of the tumor, heterogeneity is still possible.

Regarding this clone: The antigen is not known.

Here immunoSEQ multiplex PCR was the method, and the copy in TCRdb shows in-frame clones only, minus some. The repertoire holds about 48,000 clones, roughly 80% seen once, with about a sixth in the top ten. This CDR3 is built from 15 residues. Trimming took 2 bases from V and 6 from J, leaving 15 bases between them. The germline V gene has CDR1 KGHSH and CDR2 LQKENI. The source material was peripheral blood, sampled before any cancer treatment. The source is a man between 40 and 70 years old with stage I squamous cell lung carcinoma. The gene calls are TRBV18 and TRBJ2-3; the D gene could be TRBD1 or TRBD2 (6 bases each). The CDR3 here is CASSPMGGPRDTQYF. The CDR3 DNA reads as TGTGCCAGCTCACCAATGGGGGGCCCCAGGGATACGCAGTATTTT.